In this sample, the clone carrying this T cell receptor beta chain turned up many times. Arm-PCR of CDR3 regions and iRepertoire HTBI primers were the basis on which TCR beta libraries were built. TCRdb re-analysed the multiplex PCR reads in MiXCR, keeping a single row per CDR3 protein. The data contain some 200,000 distinct CDR3 sequences, about 19% of them singletons. As to time point: newly diagnosed GD, antithyroid drugs for less than 3 months. Extracted RNA from PBMCs served as the source of the TCR library. Trimming stripped 6 bases from V and 5 bases from J, with 17 bases between. Looked up from germline, CDR1 is MNHEY and CDR2 is SMNVEV (reference sequence). CDR3 length: 14 residues. The data belong to a study of regulatory T cells in long-lasting Graves disease. This same sample was also part of a study on T cells in Graves' hyperthyroidism and ophthalmopathy. That report adds: The HTBI set primed first-round TCR CDR3 RT-PCR.

Source: peripheral blood mononuclear cells (PBMCs), taken at new diagnosis, from a patient treated with antithyroid drugs. This receptor was obtained from a woman aged 25 to 45 with Graves disease. J is TRBJ2-7 and V is TRBV27, with D perhaps TRBD2 (7 bases). CDR3 coding DNA: TGTGCCAGCAGCTCTCGTGGGAGGGGGGACGAGCAGTACTTC. Translated: CASSSRGRGDEQYF.